One and the same sample provided the 17 T cell receptor beta chains below, sequenced in a study of identical twins. TCRdb processed the 5' RACE reads anew with MiXCR; each CDR3 protein has one entry. The table lists some 330,000 distinct CDR3 sequences, about 10% of them singletons. Sequenced: naive T cells sorted from blood. These receptors were collected from a woman aged 45 to 65 in good health.

The V gene is TRBV7-9, the J gene TRBJ1-1; TRBD1 aligns across 7 bases. The CDR3 is made up of 16 amino acids. The V gene's germline CDR1 is SEHNR and CDR2 FQNEAQ (reference sequence). V lost 8 bases, J lost 4 bases, and 16 bases stayed unmatched. CDR3 amino acids: CASLNSGGRWGTEAFF. The CDR3 DNA follows: TGTGCCAGCTTAAATTCAGGGGGGCGCTGGGGCACTGAAGCTTTCTTT.

This clonotype was observed a few times. The chain couples TRBV28 to TRBJ2-5; D not resolved. Trimming left V 4 bases short and J 2 bases short, with 17 bases between. Germline CDR1 reads MDHEN; CDR2 reads SYDVKM. The CDR3 sequence is 16 residues long. CDR3 DNA sequence: TGTGCCAGCAGTTCCCGCGGAGTTTGGGGACAAGAGACCCAGTACTTC. It codes for CASSSRGVWGQETQYF.

CDR3 sequence reads: CASRPNLGQGFEKLFF. CDR3 nucleotide sequence: TGTGCCAGCAGACCCAACCTGGGACAGGGATTTGAAAAACTGTTTTTT. V usage is TRBV12-3 or TRBV12-4 and J usage is TRBJ1-4, with 9 nucleotides matching TRBD1. The CDR3 extends over 16 amino acids. Losses at the gene ends were 6 bases for V and 7 bases for J; bases not matched to a gene: 12.

There are many counts of this clonotype. The chain carries TRBV4-1 and TRBJ2-7, with 9 bases lining up with TRBD1. Germline values: CDR1 MGHRA, CDR2 YSYEKL. The CDR3 contains 15 residues. V dropped 4 bases and J dropped 1; count of bases not matched to a gene: 5. In DNA form, the CDR3 reads TGCGCCAGCAGCCGGACAGGGGACCCTTCCTACGAGCAGTACTTC. Translation: CASSRTGDPSYEQYF.

The CDR3 region has the DNA TGTGCCAGCAGCCCGGGACGGAGAACAGATACGCAGTATTTT. The encoded protein is CASSPGRRTDTQYF. The chain uses TRBV5-4 and TRBJ2-3; possibly TRBD1 or TRBD2 for D (5 bases each). The germline V gene encodes CDR1 SGHNT and CDR2 YYREEE (reference sequence). Deletions cut 4 bases from V and 3 bases from J, with 12 bases between. CDR3 length: 14 amino acids.

This clonotype has ten or more counts. The DNA for the CDR3 is TGCGCCAGCAGCTTAGGACTAGCGGGAGTGAATGAGCAGTTCTTC. This encodes CASSLGLAGVNEQFF. J is TRBJ2-1 and V is TRBV5-1; 13 positions match TRBD2. Per the germline V gene, CDR1 is SGHRS and CDR2 is YFSETQ. The V gene end was trimmed by 2 bases and the J gene end by 7 bases; junction bases not matched to a gene: 3. The length of the CDR3 is 15 residues. The entire variable domain, with the rest obtained from reference TRBV5-1 and TRBJ2-1, is as follows: KAGVTQTPRYLIKTRGQQVTLSCSPISGHRSVSWYQQTPGQGLQFLFEYFSETQRNKGNFPGRFSGRQFSNSRSEMNVSTLELGDSALYLCASSLGLAGVNEQFFGPGTRLTVL.

This clonotype turned up a few times. This chain uses TRBV7-8 with TRBJ2-5; 14 bases align to TRBD2. Germline assignment: CDR1 SGHVS and CDR2 FQNEAQ. The junction had 19 bases not matched to a gene; V was cut back by 5 bases and J by 5 bases. This CDR3 is 20 amino acids long. The CDR3 reads CASSPQSTSGRARSFETQYF. CDR3 nucleotide sequence: TGTGCCAGCAGCCCCCAATCGACTAGCGGGAGGGCCAGAAGCTTCGAGACCCAGTACTTC.

CDR3 coding DNA: TGTGCCAGCAGTTTCACCACCTACGAGCAGTACTTC. This gives the protein CASSFTTYEQYF. V usage is TRBV6-2 or TRBV6-3 and J usage is TRBJ2-7; no clear D gene. CDR1 is MNHEY, CDR2 SVGEGT, per germline. The V and J ends lost 4 bases and 2 bases respectively, with 6 bases between them. The CDR3 has 12 residues.

V and J are TRBV7-9 and TRBJ2-1; D unresolved. Germline CDR1 reads SEHNR; CDR2 reads FQNEAQ (reference sequence). CDR3 length: 17 amino acids. V lost 2 bases, J lost 5 bases, and 19 bases lay in between. The CDR3 region has the DNA TGTGCCAGCAGCTTATTGATAGGCACCAGAAAGAACAATGAGCAGTTCTTC. Translation gives CASSLLIGTRKNNEQFF.

The V call is TRBV12-5, the J call TRBJ1-1, with D uncertain. Trimming removed 5 bases from V and 0 bases from J, with 10 bases in between. CDR1 and CDR2 from the germline V gene are LGHNT and FRNRAP. The CDR3 covers 14 residues. The CDR3 reads CASGMTVMNTEAFF. The DNA for the CDR3 is TGTGCTAGTGGTATGACGGTTATGAACACTGAAGCTTTCTTT. The variable domain in full, with the rest retrieved from reference TRBV12-5 and TRBJ1-1, is DARVTQTPRHKVTEMGQEVTMRCQPILGHNTVFWYRQTMMQGLELLAYFRNRAPLDDSGMPKDRFSAEMPDATLATLKIQPSEPRDSAVYFCASGMTVMNTEAFFGQGTRLTVV.

The genes are TRBV4-1 and TRBJ2-7, with 11 bases that match TRBD1. This CDR3 region has 15 residues. Germline V gene lookup returns CDR1 MGHRA and CDR2 YSYEKL. After removal of 4 bases from V and 5 bases from J, the junction contained 7 bases not matched to a gene. The CDR3 DNA sequence: TGCGCCAGCAGCCGGCCGGGACAGGGGGAGAACGAGCAGTACTTC. It encodes CASSRPGQGENEQYF.

The rearrangement uses TRBV12-3 or TRBV12-4 and TRBJ1-2, with 9 positions matching TRBD1. The CDR3 spans 13 residues. The J segment lost 5 bases and the V segment lost 5 bases, leaving 3 bases of the junction unmatched. CDR3 protein: CASSRTGVYGYTF. In nucleotides, the CDR3 is TGTGCCAGCAGTCGGACAGGGGTTTATGGCTACACCTTC.

The genes are TRBV5-1 and TRBJ2-3, with TRBD2 as a possible D gene (6 bases). CDR1 is SGHRS and CDR2 is YFSETQ in the germline V gene. The CDR3 length is 15 residues. The V gene lost 6 bases and the J gene lost 2 bases, with 16 bases spanning the gap. The CDR3 DNA follows: TGCGCCAGCACCCGGTCCGGGAGTATCACAGATACGCAGTATTTT. This gives the protein CASTRSGSITDTQYF.

There are many counts of this clonotype. The chain links TRBV12-3 or TRBV12-4 to TRBJ2-7; TRBD1 aligns across 8 bases. Trimming cost V 7 bases and J 3 bases; bases outside gene matches: 14. This CDR3 has 16 amino acids. The CDR3 region is CASTPFRGTGDYEQYF. The CDR3 DNA is TGTGCCAGCACCCCTTTTCGGGGGACAGGAGACTACGAGCAGTACTTC.

This clonotype came up a few times. This chain connects TRBV6-5 to TRBJ2-2; tentatively, D is TRBD1 or TRBD2 (5 bases each). The CDR3 covers 13 residues. Germline lookup yields CDR1 MNHEY and CDR2 SVGAGI. V lost 11 bases and J 2 bases, leaving 12 bases between the germline ends. CDR3 region: CALGDENTGELFF. CDR3 coding DNA: TGTGCCCTCGGGGACGAAAACACCGGGGAGCTGTTTTTT.

The chain uses TRBV10-3 and TRBJ2-7; the D gene could be TRBD1 or TRBD2 (7 bases each). Germline-derived CDR1 and CDR2 are ENHRY and SYGVKD. The ends were cut back, 11 bases at V and 6 bases at J, with 17 bases in the middle. This CDR3 is 12 amino acids long. The CDR3 nucleotides read TGTGCCGCAGGACTAGAGGGGGCCGAGCAGTACTTC. Protein: CAAGLEGAEQYF.

In its sample, this clonotype was seen many times. CDR3 loop: CASSYGGANVLTF. The CDR3 region has the DNA TGTGCCAGCAGTTACGGTGGGGCCAACGTCCTGACTTTC. The rearrangement links TRBV6-2 or TRBV6-3 to TRBJ2-6; D gene unclear. Trimming cost V 2 bases and J 3 bases, with 2 bases left between them. CDR1 is MNHEY and CDR2 is SVGEGT in the germline V gene. There are 13 residues in the CDR3.